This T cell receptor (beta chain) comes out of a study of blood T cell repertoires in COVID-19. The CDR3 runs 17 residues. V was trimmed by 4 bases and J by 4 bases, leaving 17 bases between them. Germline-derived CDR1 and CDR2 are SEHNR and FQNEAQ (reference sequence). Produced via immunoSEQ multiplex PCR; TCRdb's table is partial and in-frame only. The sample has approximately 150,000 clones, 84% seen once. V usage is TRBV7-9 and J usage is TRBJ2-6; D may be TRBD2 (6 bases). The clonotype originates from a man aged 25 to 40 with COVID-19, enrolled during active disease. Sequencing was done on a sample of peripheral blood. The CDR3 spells CASSSPVGGSGANVLTF. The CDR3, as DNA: TGTGCCAGCAGCTCCCCGGTGGGGGGATCCGGGGCCAACGTCCTGACTTTC.